The 9 T cell receptor beta chains below were found in one sample sequenced in a study of T cells in Graves' hyperthyroidism and ophthalmopathy. The source material, RNA transcripts, was used to amplify TCR beta CDR3 regions. The TCR CDR3 was amplified in a first-round RT-PCR using the HTBI primer set. TCRdb called the multiplex PCR reads again in MiXCR, with one record for every CDR3 protein. This sample has around 600,000 distinct CDR3 sequences; more than 13% occur once, and the top ten carry approximately 6.4%. The sequencing input was blood. The receptors stem from a woman in her late teens or twenties with Graves' ophthalmopathy.

The V gene is TRBV4-1, the J gene TRBJ2-1, with a tentative D call TRBD2 (7 bases). Germline CDR1 and CDR2: MGHRA and YSYEKL. V gave up 4 bases and J gave up 5 bases, with 12 bases separating them. The CDR3 loop spans 14 amino acids. The DNA for the CDR3 is TGCGCCAGCAGCCTTCTGCGGGGGCACAATGAGCAGTTCTTC. This gives the protein CASSLLRGHNEQFF.

This clonotype was counted ten times or more. J is TRBJ2-7 and V is TRBV20-1; D possibly corresponds to TRBD1 (6 bases). The CDR3 has 15 residues. V lost 1 base to trimming and J lost 0 bases, with 13 bases between them. Germline CDR1 reads DFQATT; CDR2 reads SNEGSKA (reference sequence). CDR3 protein: CSARARDIGSYEQYF. Here the CDR3 DNA reads TGCAGTGCTAGAGCCCGGGACATTGGCTCCTACGAGCAGTACTTC.

The chain recombines TRBV4-3 with TRBJ1-3; D may be TRBD1 (6 bases). This CDR3 spans 18 amino acids. CDR1 and CDR2 (germline): LGHNA, YSLEER. V shed 1 base and J shed 2 bases, with 18 bases lying between them. CDR3 amino acids: CASSQGGAGHLTGNTIYF. CDR3 bases: TGCGCCAGCAGCCAAGGGGGGGCGGGACACCTTACTGGAAACACCATATATTTT.

This clonotype turned up a few times. The chain couples TRBV29-1 to TRBJ2-1, with 14 nucleotides matching TRBD2. Germline CDR1 reads SQVTM; CDR2 reads ANQGSEA. The CDR3 spans 15 residues. With V trimmed by 7 bases and J by 8 bases, 10 bases remained unmatched. CDR3 protein: CSGVGLAGVFYEQFF. Written as DNA, the CDR3 is TGCAGCGGGGTGGGACTAGCGGGAGTTTTCTATGAGCAGTTCTTC.

The chain carries TRBV7-9 and TRBJ1-5; no clear D gene. Germline V lookup: CDR1 SEHNR, CDR2 FQNEAQ (reference sequence). With 5 bases removed from V and 3 bases from J, the gap between germline ends came to 11 bases. The CDR3 is 14 residues long. CDR3 in amino acids: CASSPNRDNQPQHF. CDR3 in DNA: TGTGCCAGCAGCCCCAATCGAGACAATCAGCCCCAGCATTTT.

This clonotype was seen repeatedly, ten times or more. This rearrangement joins TRBV20-1 to TRBJ2-7; unclear D gene. Germline assignment: CDR1 DFQATT and CDR2 SNEGSKA (reference sequence). This CDR3 has 16 amino acids. The ends were cut back, 0 bases at V and 0 bases at J, with 15 bases in the middle. CDR3: CSARDLTGSISYEQYF. CDR3 coding DNA: TGCAGTGCTAGAGATTTGACCGGGTCCATCTCCTACGAGCAGTACTTC.

This clonotype was observed at least ten times. This sequence joins TRBV11-3 and TRBJ2-7, with D maybe TRBD1 (5 bases). There are 15 residues in the CDR3. V lost 1 base to trimming and J lost 0 bases, with 10 bases between them. The V gene's germline CDR1 is SGHNT and CDR2 YENEEA. This CDR3 reads CASSLADTSSYEQYF. As DNA, the CDR3 is TGTGCCAGCAGCTTAGCGGACACAAGCTCCTACGAGCAGTACTTC.

This clonotype was seen at least ten times. The chain employs TRBV28 and TRBJ1-4; D gene unclear. The CDR3 is 13 amino acids. The V gene's germline CDR1 is MDHEN and CDR2 SYDVKM. The germline V and J ends were trimmed by 4 bases and 7 bases, with 10 bases remaining between them. The DNA for the CDR3 is TGTGCCAGCAGTTGGACTGAGAGTGAAAAACTGTTTTTT. Its protein is CASSWTESEKLFF.

The V and J genes are TRBV7-3 and TRBJ2-2, with 10 bases fitting TRBD1. CDR3 length equals 16 residues. Germline-derived CDR1 and CDR2 are SGHTA and FQGTGA. Trimming cost V 5 bases and J 3 bases; bases outside gene matches: 6. CDR3 in DNA: TGTGCCAGCAGCCCCAAGACAGGGGGCTACACCGGGGAGCTGTTTTTT. Translated, it gives CASSPKTGGYTGELFF.